These 12 T cell receptor beta chains share one sample of origin, sequenced in a study of T cells in Graves' hyperthyroidism and ophthalmopathy. TCR beta CDR3 region amplification was performed from RNA transcripts. TCR CDR3 regions were first amplified by RT-PCR with HTBI primers. MiXCR, applied by TCRdb to the multiplex PCR reads, yields one record per CDR3 protein. Here the sample spans approximately 200,000 distinct CDR3 sequences, around 16% being singletons. The sample was blood. The source of these receptors is a man aged 40-49 years with Graves' hyperthyroidism.

J is TRBJ2-3 and V is TRBV7-9; a weak D match, TRBD1 (6 bases). In germline, CDR1 is SEHNR, CDR2 FQNEAQ (reference sequence). This CDR3 region has 14 residues. Trimming left V 5 bases short and J 7 bases short, with 16 bases between. The CDR3 region has the DNA TGTGCCAGCAGCGCTCAACAGGGCTCACATACGCAGTATTTT. Its protein product is CASSAQQGSHTQYF.

The rearrangement joins TRBV7-9 to TRBJ1-4; D perhaps matches TRBD1 (5 bases). V lost 1 base and J 4 bases, leaving 10 bases between the germline ends. Per germline, CDR1 SEHNR and CDR2 FQNEAQ (reference sequence). The CDR3 extends over 15 amino acids. The CDR3 protein is CASSLVEGINEKLFF. The CDR3 bases are TGTGCCAGCAGCTTAGTAGAGGGGATTAATGAAAAACTGTTTTTT.

At least ten counts were recorded for this clonotype. The chain couples TRBV7-2 to TRBJ2-1; 14 bases are a match to TRBD2. The CDR3 is 14 residues long. Germline values: CDR1 SGHTA, CDR2 FQGNSA. V shed 4 bases and J 12 bases; nucleotides not matched to a gene: 5. For the CDR3, the DNA is TGTGCCAGCAGCTCCGGGACTAGCGGGGGAGGGCAGTTCTTC. Translated: CASSSGTSGGGQFF.

There are a few counts of this clonotype. This sequence joins TRBV6-4 and TRBJ1-1; TRBD1 might be the D (5 bases). The CDR3 spans 14 residues. The germline CDR1 and CDR2 sequences are MRHNA and SNTAGT. V was cut by 3 bases and J by 3 bases, with 11 bases left in between. The CDR3 region has the DNA TGTGCCAGCAGTGAAACGGGGCGCGACACTGAAGCTTTCTTT. This gives the protein CASSETGRDTEAFF.

Note on this clonotype: Since a much larger clone is just one base distant, this may be a read error. This chain links TRBV18 with TRBJ1-2; D remains unclear. CDR1 and CDR2 (germline): KGHSH, LQKENI. This CDR3 region has 17 residues. Trimming removed 3 bases from V and 0 bases from J, with 17 bases in between. CDR3: CASSPLPSGAANYGYTF. CDR3 coding DNA: TGTGCCAGCTCACCCCTTCCGTCGGGAGCTGCTAACTATGGCTACACCTTC. Full variable domain (rest looked up from reference TRBV18 and TRBJ1-2): NAGVMQNPRHLVRRRGQEARLRCSPMKGHSHVYWYRQLPEEGLKFMVYLQKENIIDESGMPKERFSAEFPKEGPSILRIQQVVRGDSAAYFCASSPLPSGAANYGYTFGSGTRLTVV.

The CDR3 is CASSGVLAGGSEQYF. CDR3 DNA: TGTGCCAGCAGTGGAGTGCTCGCGGGAGGTAGCGAGCAGTACTTC. This sequence joins TRBV28 and TRBJ2-7; 8 positions match TRBD2. Germline assignment: CDR1 MDHEN and CDR2 SYDVKM. The V segment lost 5 bases and the J segment 6 bases; nucleotides outside the gene matches: 12. This CDR3 spans 15 amino acids.

A few counts support this clonotype. A much larger clone differs from this one at a single base, so this may be a read error. J is TRBJ2-7 and V is TRBV7-2, with TRBD1 identical over 7 bases. The CDR3 has 15 amino acids. V trimming: 3 bases; J trimming: 3 bases; junction bases outside the gene matches: 8. Germline lookup yields CDR1 SGHTA and CDR2 FQGNSA. CDR3 amino acids: CASSFGAGGFYEQYF. The CDR3 DNA is TGTGCCAGCAGCTTCGGGGCAGGGGGTTTCTACGAGCAGTACTTC.

This clonotype has more than one count but fewer than ten. The chain employs TRBV12-3 or TRBV12-4 and TRBJ2-7; possible D gene TRBD2, 6 bases. V was shortened by 6 bases and J by 6 bases, with 9 bases between the two germline ends. This CDR3 is built from 11 residues. The CDR3 region has the DNA TGTGCCAGCAGCCGGACTATCGAGCAGTACTTC. It codes for CASSRTIEQYF.

This clonotype was seen repeatedly, ten times or more. The chain carries TRBV12-3 or TRBV12-4 and TRBJ1-1; 10 positions agree with TRBD1. The junction had 4 bases not matched to a gene; V was cut back by 6 bases and J by 3 bases. CDR3 length: 14 residues. CDR3 bases: TGTGCCAGCAGGACGACAGGGGGCCACACTGAAGCTTTCTTT. Protein sequence: CASRTTGGHTEAFF.

This clonotype has only a few counts. This chain connects TRBV24-1 to TRBJ2-3; 7 bases match TRBD1. J lost 1 base, V lost 0 bases, and 0 bases had no gene match. This CDR3 is built from 15 residues. Germline loops: CDR1 KGHDR, CDR2 SFDVKD. The CDR3 is CATSDLGQGTDTQYF. The CDR3 DNA is TGTGCCACCAGTGATTTGGGACAGGGCACAGATACGCAGTATTTT.

The chain recombines TRBV4-3 with TRBJ2-3; D is possibly TRBD1 (6 bases). The CDR3 is made up of 15 amino acids. V gave up 1 base and J gave up 2 bases, with 10 bases separating them. Looked up from germline, CDR1 is LGHNA and CDR2 is YSLEER. The CDR3 nucleotides are TGCGCCAGCAGCCAAGGGGGGCGCCACACAGATACGCAGTATTTT. Residues: CASSQGGRHTDTQYF.

This clonotype was recorded at least ten times. The rearrangement uses TRBV10-3 and TRBJ1-4; TRBD1 is a possible D gene (5 bases). The CDR3 is 16 amino acids. Germline-derived CDR1 and CDR2 are ENHRY and SYGVKD. V lost 6 bases and J 7 bases, leaving 21 bases between the germline ends. CDR3 protein: CAISSGMGNGGEKLFF. The CDR3 region has the DNA TGTGCCATCAGCTCAGGGATGGGAAACGGTGGTGAAAAACTGTTTTTT.